This record concerns one TCR beta chain sequence. This sample stems from a study of T cell changes during pregnancy in multiple sclerosis. The data were produced by immunoSEQ multiplex PCR, yet TCRdb's version contains in-frame clones alone and is incomplete. The sample carries approximately 50,000 clones, about 92% recorded once. Germline V gene data show CDR1 as SGHVS and CDR2 as FQNEAQ. V lost 1 base and J 1 base, leaving 11 bases between the germline ends. This CDR3 is 16 amino acids long. This TCR was recovered from a female donor with multiple sclerosis, enrolled in a pregnancy study. The starting material was CD4+ T cells from peripheral blood mononuclear cells, obtained in the third trimester of pregnancy. The chain is built from TRBV7-8 and TRBJ1-5; D might be TRBD1 (5 bases). CDR3 residues: CASSLGQGVSNQPQHF. The CDR3 DNA reads as TGTGCCAGCAGCTTAGGGCAGGGTGTGAGCAATCAGCCCCAGCATTTT. Together with reference TRBV7-8 and TRBJ1-5, the CDR3 gives the full variable domain: GAGVSQSPRYKVAKRGQDVALRCDPISGHVSLFWYQQALGQGPEFLTYFQNEAQLDKSGLPSDRFFAERPEGSVSTLKIQRTQQEDSAVYLCASSLGQGVSNQPQHFGDGTRLSIL.